This T cell receptor beta chain was captured by sequencing in a study of cytomegalovirus exposure and HLA in healthy donors. Study summary: It was reported in a later analysis that the 120 or so validation repertoires used the same platform as the roughly 700 first-cohort repertoires. General study points: Rare TCR sequences dominated, though some public TCRs recurred in many donors. CMV antigen specificity of three CMV-associated chains was confirmed in vitro.

Germline CDR1 SGHVS, CDR2 FQNEAQ. This CDR3 region has 12 residues. The germline V and J ends were trimmed by 3 bases and 2 bases, with 4 bases remaining between them. This clone was seen only once. Its antigen is undetermined. Data came from immunoSEQ multiplex PCR; TCRdb stores just in-frame clones and leaves some out. This sample has a few hundred thousand clones, with roughly 87% found just once. Sequenced input: PBMCs. The genes are TRBV7-8 and TRBJ2-5; D is uncertain. The sequence came from a man between 18 and 29 years old in good health and CMV-seropositive. The CDR3 sequence: CASSLAQETQYF. CDR3 nucleotide sequence: TGTGCCAGCAGCTTGGCTCAAGAGACCCAGTACTTC.